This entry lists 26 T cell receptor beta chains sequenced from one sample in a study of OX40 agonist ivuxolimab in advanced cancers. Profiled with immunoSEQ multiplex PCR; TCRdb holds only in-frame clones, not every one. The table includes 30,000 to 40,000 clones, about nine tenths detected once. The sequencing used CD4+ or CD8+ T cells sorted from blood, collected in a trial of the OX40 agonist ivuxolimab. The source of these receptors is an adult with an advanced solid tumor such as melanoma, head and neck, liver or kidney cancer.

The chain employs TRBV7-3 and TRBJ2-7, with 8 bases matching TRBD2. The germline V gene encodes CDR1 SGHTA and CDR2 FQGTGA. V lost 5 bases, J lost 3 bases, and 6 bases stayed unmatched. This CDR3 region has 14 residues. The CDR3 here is CASSPTGGDYEQYF. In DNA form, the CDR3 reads TGTGCCAGCAGCCCAACGGGAGGGGACTACGAGCAGTACTTC.

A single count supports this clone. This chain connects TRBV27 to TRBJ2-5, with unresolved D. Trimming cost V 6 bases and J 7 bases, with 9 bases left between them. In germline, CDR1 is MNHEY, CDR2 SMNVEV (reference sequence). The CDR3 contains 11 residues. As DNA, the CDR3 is TGTGCCAGCAGCTCAAGAGGGACCCAGTACTTC. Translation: CASSSRGTQYF.

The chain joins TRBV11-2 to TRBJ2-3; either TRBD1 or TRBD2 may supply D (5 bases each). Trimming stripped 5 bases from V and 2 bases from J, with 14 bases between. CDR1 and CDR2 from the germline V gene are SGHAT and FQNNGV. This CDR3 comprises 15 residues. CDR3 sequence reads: CASSAWDGTTDTQYF. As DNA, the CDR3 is TGTGCCAGCAGCGCGTGGGACGGGACCACAGATACGCAGTATTTT.

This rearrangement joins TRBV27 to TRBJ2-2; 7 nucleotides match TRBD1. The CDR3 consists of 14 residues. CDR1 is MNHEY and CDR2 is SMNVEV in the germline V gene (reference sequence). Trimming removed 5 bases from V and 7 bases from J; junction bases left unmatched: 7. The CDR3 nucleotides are TGTGCCAGCAGTACGACAGGGAGTGGCGGGGAGCTGTTTTTT. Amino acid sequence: CASSTTGSGGELFF.

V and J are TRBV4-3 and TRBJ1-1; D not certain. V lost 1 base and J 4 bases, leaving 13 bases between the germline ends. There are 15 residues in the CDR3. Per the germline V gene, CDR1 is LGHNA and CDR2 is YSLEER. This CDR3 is CASSQGRSMGTEAFF. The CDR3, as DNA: TGCGCCAGCAGCCAAGGGAGGTCCATGGGCACTGAAGCTTTCTTT.

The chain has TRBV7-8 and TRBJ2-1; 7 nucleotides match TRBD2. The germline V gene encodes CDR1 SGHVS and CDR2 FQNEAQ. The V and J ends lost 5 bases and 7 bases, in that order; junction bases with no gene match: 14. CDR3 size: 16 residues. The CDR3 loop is CASSQGLAGVSNEQFF. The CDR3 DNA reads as TGTGCCAGCAGCCAGGGCTTGGCGGGGGTTAGTAATGAGCAGTTCTTC.

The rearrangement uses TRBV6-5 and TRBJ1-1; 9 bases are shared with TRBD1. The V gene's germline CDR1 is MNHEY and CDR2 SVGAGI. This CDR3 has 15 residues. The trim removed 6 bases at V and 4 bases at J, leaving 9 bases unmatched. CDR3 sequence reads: CASRPTTGGVTEAFF. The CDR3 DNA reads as TGTGCCAGCAGGCCTACGACAGGGGGGGTCACTGAAGCTTTCTTT.

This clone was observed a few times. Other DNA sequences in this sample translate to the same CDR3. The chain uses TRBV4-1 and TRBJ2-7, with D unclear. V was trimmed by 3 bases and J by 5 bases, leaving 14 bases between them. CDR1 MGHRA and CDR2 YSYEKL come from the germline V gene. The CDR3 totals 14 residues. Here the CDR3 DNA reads TGCGCCAGCAGCCATCCTACCTTTGGGGACGAGCAGTACTTC. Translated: CASSHPTFGDEQYF.

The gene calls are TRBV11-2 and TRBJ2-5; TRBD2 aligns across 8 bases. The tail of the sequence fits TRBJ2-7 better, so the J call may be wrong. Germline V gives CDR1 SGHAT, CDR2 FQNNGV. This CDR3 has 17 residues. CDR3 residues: CASSLDAFAGGTYEQYF. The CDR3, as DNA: TGTGCCAGCAGCTTAGATGCTTTTGCGGGGGGTACCTACGAGCAGTACTTC.

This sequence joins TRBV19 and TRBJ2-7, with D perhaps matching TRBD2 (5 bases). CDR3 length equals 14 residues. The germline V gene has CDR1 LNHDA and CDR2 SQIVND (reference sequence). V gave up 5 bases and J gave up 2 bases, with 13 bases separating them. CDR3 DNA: TGTGCCAGTAGTCCCAGGACGGGAACCTACGAGCAGTACTTC. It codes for CASSPRTGTYEQYF. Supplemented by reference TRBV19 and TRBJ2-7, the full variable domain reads DGGITQSPKYLFRKEGQNVTLSCEQNLNHDAMYWYRQDPGQGLRLIYYSQIVNDFQKGDIAEGYSVSREKKESFPLTVTSAQKNPTAFYLCASSPRTGTYEQYFGPGTRLTVT.

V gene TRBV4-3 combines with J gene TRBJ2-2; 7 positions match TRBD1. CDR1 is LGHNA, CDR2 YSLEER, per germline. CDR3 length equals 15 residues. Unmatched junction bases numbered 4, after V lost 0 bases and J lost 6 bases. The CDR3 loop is CASSQDYRGAGELFF. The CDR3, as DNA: TGCGCCAGCAGCCAAGATTACAGGGGTGCCGGGGAGCTGTTTTTT.

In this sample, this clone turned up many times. CDR3 bases: TGCGCCAGCAGCGCGAGACAGGGTGTCACCGGGGAGCTGTTTTTT. Translated: CASSARQGVTGELFF. The gene calls are TRBV10-2 and TRBJ2-2, with 7 bases lining up with TRBD1. Germline V gene data show CDR1 as WSHSY and CDR2 as SAAADI. The CDR3 loop spans 15 amino acids. V shed 6 bases, J shed 4 bases, and the junction held 8 bases outside the gene matches.

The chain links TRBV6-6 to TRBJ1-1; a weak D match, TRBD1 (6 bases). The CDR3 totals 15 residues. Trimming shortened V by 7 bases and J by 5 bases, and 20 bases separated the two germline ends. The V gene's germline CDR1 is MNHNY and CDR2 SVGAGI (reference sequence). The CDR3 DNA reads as TGTGCCAGCAAAGCCCCGACAGGATCTGGGACTGAAGCTTTCTTT. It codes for CASKAPTGSGTEAFF.

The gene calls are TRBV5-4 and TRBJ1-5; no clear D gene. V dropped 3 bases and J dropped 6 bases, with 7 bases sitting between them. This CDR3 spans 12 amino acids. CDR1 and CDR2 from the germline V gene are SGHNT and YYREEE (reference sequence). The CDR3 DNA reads TGTGCCAGCAGCTCGCTGGGTCAGCCCCAGCATTTT. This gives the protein CASSSLGQPQHF.

CDR3 sequence reads: CSVAVDQGLAGELFF. CDR3 in DNA: TGCAGCGTTGCCGTTGACCAAGGGCTAGCCGGGGAGCTGTTTTTT. V usage is TRBV29-1 and J usage is TRBJ2-2; D is ambiguous. Germline V gives CDR1 SQVTM, CDR2 ANQGSEA. CDR3 length: 15 residues. V lost 4 bases, J lost 6 bases, and 18 bases lay in between.

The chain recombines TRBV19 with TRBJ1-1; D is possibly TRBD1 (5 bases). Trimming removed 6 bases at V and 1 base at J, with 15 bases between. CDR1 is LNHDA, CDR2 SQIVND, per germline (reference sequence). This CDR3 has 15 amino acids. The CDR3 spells CASSFGGIGNTEAFF. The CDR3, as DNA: TGTGCCAGTAGCTTCGGGGGTATAGGGAACACTGAAGCTTTCTTT.

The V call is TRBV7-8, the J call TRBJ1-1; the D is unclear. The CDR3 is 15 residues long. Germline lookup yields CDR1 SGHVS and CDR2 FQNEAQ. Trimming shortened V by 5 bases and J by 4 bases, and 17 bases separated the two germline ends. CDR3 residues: CASSHLVGGTTEAFF. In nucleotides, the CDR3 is TGTGCCAGCAGCCACCTGGTGGGTGGAACCACTGAAGCTTTCTTT.

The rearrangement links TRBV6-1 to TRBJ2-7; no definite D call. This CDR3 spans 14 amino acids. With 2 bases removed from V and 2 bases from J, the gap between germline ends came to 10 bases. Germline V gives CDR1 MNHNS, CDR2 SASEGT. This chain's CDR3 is CASSEWLRPYEQYF. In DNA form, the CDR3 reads TGTGCCAGCAGTGAATGGTTGAGGCCCTACGAGCAGTACTTC.

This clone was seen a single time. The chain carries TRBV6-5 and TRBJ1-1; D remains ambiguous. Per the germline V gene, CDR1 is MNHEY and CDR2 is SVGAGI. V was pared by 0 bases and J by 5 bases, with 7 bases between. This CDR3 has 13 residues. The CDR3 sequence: CASSYSVGTEAFF. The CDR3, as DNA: TGTGCCAGCAGTTACTCAGTCGGGACTGAAGCTTTCTTT.

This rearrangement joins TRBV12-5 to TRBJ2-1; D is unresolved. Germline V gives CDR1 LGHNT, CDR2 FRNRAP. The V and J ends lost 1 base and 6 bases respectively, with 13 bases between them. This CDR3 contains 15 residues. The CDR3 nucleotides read TGTGCTAGTGGTTTGGCGGTGGCACCGTTCAATGAGCAGTTCTTC. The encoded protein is CASGLAVAPFNEQFF.

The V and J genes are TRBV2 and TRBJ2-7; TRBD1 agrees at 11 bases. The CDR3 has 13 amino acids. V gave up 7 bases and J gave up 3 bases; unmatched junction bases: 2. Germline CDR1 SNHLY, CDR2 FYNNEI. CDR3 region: CASMGTGGYEQYF. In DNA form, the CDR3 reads TGTGCCAGCATGGGGACAGGGGGCTACGAGCAGTACTTC.

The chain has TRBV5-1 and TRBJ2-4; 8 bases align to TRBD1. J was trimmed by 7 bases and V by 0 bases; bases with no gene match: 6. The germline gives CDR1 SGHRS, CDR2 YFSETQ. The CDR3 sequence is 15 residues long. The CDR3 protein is CASSLGLDRDNIQYF. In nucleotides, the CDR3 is TGCGCCAGCAGCTTGGGACTGGACAGGGATAACATTCAGTACTTC. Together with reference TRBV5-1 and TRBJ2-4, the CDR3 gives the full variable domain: KAGVTQTPRYLIKTRGQQVTLSCSPISGHRSVSWYQQTPGQGLQFLFEYFSETQRNKGNFPGRFSGRQFSNSRSEMNVSTLELGDSALYLCASSLGLDRDNIQYFGAGTRLSVL.

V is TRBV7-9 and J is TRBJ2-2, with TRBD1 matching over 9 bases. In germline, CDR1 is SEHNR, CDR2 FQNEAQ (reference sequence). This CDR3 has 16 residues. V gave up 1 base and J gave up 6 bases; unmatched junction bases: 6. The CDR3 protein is CASSLDGTGPPGELFF. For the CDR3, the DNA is TGTGCCAGCAGCTTAGACGGGACAGGGCCTCCCGGGGAGCTGTTTTTT.

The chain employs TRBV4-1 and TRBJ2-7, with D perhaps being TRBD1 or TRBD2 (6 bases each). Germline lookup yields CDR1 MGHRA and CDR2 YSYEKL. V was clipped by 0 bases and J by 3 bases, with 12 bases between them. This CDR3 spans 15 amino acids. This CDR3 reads CASSQEEGGFYEQYF. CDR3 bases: TGCGCCAGCAGCCAAGAAGAGGGGGGATTCTACGAGCAGTACTTC.

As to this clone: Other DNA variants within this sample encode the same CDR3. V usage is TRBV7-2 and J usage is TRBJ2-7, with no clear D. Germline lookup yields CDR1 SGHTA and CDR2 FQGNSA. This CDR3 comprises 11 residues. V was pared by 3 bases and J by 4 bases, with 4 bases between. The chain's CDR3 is CASSFSYEQYF. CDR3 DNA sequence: TGTGCCAGCAGCTTCTCATACGAGCAGTACTTC. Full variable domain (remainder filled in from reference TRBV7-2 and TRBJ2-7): GAGVSQSPSNKVTEKGKDVELRCDPISGHTALYWYRQSLGQGLEFLIYFQGNSAPDKSGLPSDRFSAERTGGSVSTLTIQRTQQEDSAVYLCASSFSYEQYFGPGTRLTVT.

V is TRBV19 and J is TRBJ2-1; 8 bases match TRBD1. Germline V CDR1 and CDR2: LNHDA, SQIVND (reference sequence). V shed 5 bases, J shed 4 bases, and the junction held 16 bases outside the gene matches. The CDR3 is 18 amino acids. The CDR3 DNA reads TGTGCCAGTAGTTGGCTACAGGGGGGCGAGCCGAAGTACAATGAGCAGTTCTTC. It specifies CASSWLQGGEPKYNEQFF.